The T cell receptor beta chain under discussion was sequenced for a study of T cell repertoires in cytomegalovirus infection. Study-level background: CMV epitopes that were recently identified and HLA-C-restricted were used alongside well-studied HLA-B-restricted ones. Public TCR beta signatures were indicative of both CMV infection and a matching HLA type. General observations from the study: The cumulative frequency of public TCR beta families distinguished individuals who carried CMV together with the relevant HLA. Dominant in the ex vivo response were TCR beta clonotypes restricted by HLA-C and specific for CMV.

The sample holds a few counts of this clonotype. The antigen is undetermined. TCRdb called the reads again in MiXCR, with one record for every CDR3 protein. Of approximately 340,000 distinct CDR3 sequences in the sample, about 29% are singletons; the top ten hold about 19%. CDR1 SGHNT and CDR2 YENEEA come from the germline V gene. V shed 1 base, J shed 4 bases, and the junction held 19 bases outside the gene matches. This CDR3 contains 20 residues. The chain joins TRBV11-3 to TRBJ1-1; 9 nucleotides line up with TRBD1. This receptor was identified in a human donor in good health (CMV status not recorded). Some clones in this sample may be carry-over from other donors' samples. The material sequenced was cultured PBMCs, taken from culture after CMV antigen stimulation. The CDR3 reads CASSLVGGQGASYGSTEAFF. CDR3 nucleotides: TGTGCCAGCAGCTTAGTTGGGGGACAGGGAGCATCGTATGGGTCCACTGAAGCTTTCTTT.